The 4 T cell receptor beta chains below were found in one sample sequenced in a study of blood T cell repertoires in COVID-19. This table comes from immunoSEQ multiplex PCR, and its TCRdb copy is limited to in-frame clones, with some not included. The sample lists 300,000 or so clones, more than 70% occurring once. Material: peripheral blood. These TCRs come from a woman in her forties or fifties with acute or convalescent COVID-19.

The V call is TRBV5-6, the J call TRBJ2-7; D is possibly TRBD1 (5 bases). CDR1 and CDR2 (germline): SGHDT, YYEEEE. The CDR3 consists of 14 residues. Trimming shortened V by 3 bases and J by 0 bases, and 10 bases separated the two germline ends. The CDR3 region has the DNA TGTGCCAGCAGCTCGGATAGGGGCTCCTACGAGCAGTACTTC. Translated, it gives CASSSDRGSYEQYF.

This chain links TRBV4-3 with TRBJ2-7; TRBD2 might be the D (6 bases). CDR3 length: 17 amino acids. CDR1 and CDR2 (germline): LGHNA, YSLEER. V lost 0 bases to trimming and J lost 0 bases, with 15 bases between them. CDR3 region: CASSQDLPRRDSYEQYF. CDR3 nucleotide sequence: TGCGCCAGCAGCCAAGATCTCCCCAGGAGGGACTCCTACGAGCAGTACTTC.

This chain joins TRBV2 and TRBJ2-5, with D tentatively TRBD2 (6 bases). CDR1 and CDR2 from the germline V gene are SNHLY and FYNNEI. V lost 6 bases, J lost 0 bases, and 17 bases lay in between. The CDR3 covers 16 residues. The DNA of the CDR3 is TGTGCCAGCAGCACCCCCCCCAGCGGGTACCAAGAGACCCAGTACTTC. The encoded protein is CASSTPPSGYQETQYF.

The V call is TRBV18, the J call TRBJ1-2, with 7 bases matching TRBD1. The CDR3 runs 14 residues. Germline trimming cut 6 bases from V and 4 bases from J; bases unmatched to any gene: 8. Germline-derived CDR1 and CDR2 are KGHSH and LQKENI. The CDR3 nucleotides are TGTGCCAGCTCCCTACAGGGGATCGGCTATGGCTACACCTTC. Translated: CASSLQGIGYGYTF. Based on the CDR3 plus reference TRBV18 and TRBJ1-2, the full variable domain is NAGVMQNPRHLVRRRGQEARLRCSPMKGHSHVYWYRQLPEEGLKFMVYLQKENIIDESGMPKERFSAEFPKEGPSILRIQQVVRGDSAAYFCASSLQGIGYGYTFGSGTRLTVV.